Below are 23 T cell receptor beta chains sequenced from a single sample in a study of blood T cell repertoires in COVID-19. The repertoire was sequenced with immunoSEQ multiplex PCR; TCRdb's copy has only in-frame clones and lacks some. The table shows 100,000 to 150,000 clones, with about 70% occurring only once. Sequenced material: peripheral blood. The receptors here all came from a woman in her 70s with acute or convalescent COVID-19.

The rearrangement links TRBV9 to TRBJ2-3; possibly TRBD2 for D (5 bases). Trimming stripped 3 bases from V and 1 base from J, with 15 bases between. This CDR3 has 16 residues. Germline CDR1 and CDR2: SGDLS and YYNGEE. The DNA for the CDR3 is TGTGCCAGCAGCGGGGAGTTGGGTTTTGGCACAGATACGCAGTATTTT. It is translated as CASSGELGFGTDTQYF.

This chain uses TRBV3-1 (or the pseudogene TRBV3-2) with TRBJ1-1; D is uncertain. Deletions cut 0 bases from V and 0 bases from J, with 8 bases between. The V gene's germline CDR1 is LGHDT and CDR2 YNNKEL (reference sequence). This CDR3 has 15 amino acids. This CDR3 is CASSQDAGMNTEAFF. The DNA of the CDR3 is TGTGCCAGCAGCCAAGATGCAGGTATGAACACTGAAGCTTTCTTT.

This chain joins TRBV10-3 and TRBJ2-1; D possibly corresponds to TRBD2 (6 bases). CDR1 is ENHRY, CDR2 SYGVKD, per germline. The CDR3 length is 15 residues. V was pared by 3 bases and J by 6 bases, with 15 bases between. CDR3 in DNA: TGTGCCATCAGTGATCGGTCGGGAGTCGTCAATGAGCAGTTCTTC. Protein sequence: CAISDRSGVVNEQFF.

The V call is TRBV10-1, the J call TRBJ2-3; 11 bases agree with TRBD2. The CDR3 spans 16 residues. V dropped 7 bases and J dropped 5; count of bases not matched to a gene: 11. Per germline, CDR1 WNHNN and CDR2 SYGVQD (reference sequence). CDR3 nucleotides: TGCGCCAGCAACCCACTAGCGGGAGTAGAGGGAGATACGCAGTATTTT. It is translated as CASNPLAGVEGDTQYF.

In regard to this clone: Other DNA variants within this sample encode the same CDR3. The chain joins TRBV5-1 to TRBJ2-5, with D hard to call. The V gene lost 0 bases and the J gene lost 5 bases, with 11 bases spanning the gap. The V gene's germline CDR1 is SGHRS and CDR2 YFSETQ. The CDR3 spans 14 residues. The CDR3 loop is CASSLAGGQETQYF. DNA for the CDR3: TGCGCCAGCAGCTTGGCTGGCGGTCAGGAGACCCAGTACTTC.

This rearrangement joins TRBV19 to TRBJ2-7; TRBD1 agrees at 7 bases. Germline CDR1 is LNHDA and CDR2 is SQIVND (reference sequence). V shed 5 bases and J 3 bases; nucleotides not matched to a gene: 10. CDR3 size: 15 residues. CDR3 nucleotide sequence: TGTGCCAGTAGTTCTGGAAAGGGGGCCCACTACGAGCAGTACTTC. This gives the protein CASSSGKGAHYEQYF.

This chain joins TRBV6-5 and TRBJ2-7, with no clear D. Trimming removed 6 bases at V and 5 bases at J, with 11 bases between. CDR3 length: 12 residues. CDR1 and CDR2 from the germline V gene are MNHEY and SVGAGI. In nucleotides, the CDR3 is TGTGCCAGCAGATTACAGACCAACGAGCAGTACTTC. Translation: CASRLQTNEQYF.

This clone was recorded a few times. The chain joins TRBV29-1 to TRBJ1-2; D not resolved. Trimming removed 7 bases at V and 2 bases at J, with 11 bases between. This CDR3 contains 12 residues. Germline loops: CDR1 SQVTM, CDR2 ANQGSEA. The CDR3 region has the DNA TGCAGCGCTGGCTCACAGAACTATGGCTACACCTTC. Its translation is CSAGSQNYGYTF.

V gene TRBV7-2 combines with J gene TRBJ2-2; no clear D gene. Trimming cost V 4 bases and J 5 bases, with 5 bases left between them. CDR1 is SGHTA, CDR2 FQGNSA, per germline. CDR3 length: 12 amino acids. For the CDR3, the DNA is TGTGCCAGCAGCTCTCGTACCGGGGAGCTGTTTTTT. Protein product: CASSSRTGELFF.

This clone was observed a single time. The chain employs TRBV19 and TRBJ1-5; D is unclear. CDR1 is LNHDA and CDR2 is SQIVND in the germline V gene (reference sequence). The CDR3 is made up of 15 amino acids. V lost 3 bases and J lost 1, with 10 bases in between. The DNA for the CDR3 is TGTGCCAGTAGTATCCCCGGGTTGAGCAATCAGCCCCAGCATTTT. It translates to CASSIPGLSNQPQHF.

This chain uses TRBV5-1 with TRBJ1-1, with D possibly TRBD1 on 6 matching bases. Between the trimmed V and J ends, which lost 3 bases and 1 base, there was a span of 10 bases. Germline V gives CDR1 SGHRS, CDR2 YFSETQ. The CDR3 spans 14 residues. CDR3 bases: TGCGCCAGCAGCTGGGACACTTCGAACACTGAAGCTTTCTTT. Residues: CASSWDTSNTEAFF.

This chain connects TRBV28 to TRBJ1-1; 7 bases line up with TRBD1. Looked up from germline, CDR1 is MDHEN and CDR2 is SYDVKM. This CDR3 region has 14 residues. V was pared by 3 bases and J by 4 bases, with 5 bases of the junction left unmatched. CDR3 bases: TGTGCCAGCAGTTTTAGACAGGGTGGCACTGAAGCTTTCTTT. Encoded protein: CASSFRQGGTEAFF. The complete variable domain, with remaining parts taken from reference TRBV28 and TRBJ1-1, reads DVKVTQSSRYLVKRTGEKVFLECVQDMDHENMFWYRQDPGLGLRLIYFSYDVKMKEKGDIPEGYSVSREKKERFSLILESASTNQTSMYLCASSFRQGGTEAFFGQGTRLTVV.

This clone occurred once. The V gene is TRBV19, the J gene TRBJ2-1, with D perhaps matching TRBD2 (5 bases). V dropped 4 bases and J dropped 8 bases, with 12 bases sitting between them. The length of the CDR3 is 13 residues. CDR1 is LNHDA, CDR2 SQIVND, per germline (reference sequence). The CDR3 DNA is TGTGCCAGTAGTAGTATTAGAGGGCATGAGCAGTTCTTC. Protein: CASSSIRGHEQFF.

The chain has TRBV7-3 and TRBJ2-1, with a tentative D call TRBD1 (6 bases). Trimming cost V 5 bases and J 0 bases, with 23 bases left between them. This CDR3 spans 19 amino acids. The germline V gene encodes CDR1 SGHTA and CDR2 FQGTGA. In DNA form, the CDR3 reads TGTGCCAGCAGCCCAAGCCGAGCCCGACAGGCCGGCTCCTACAATGAGCAGTTCTTC. It is translated as CASSPSRARQAGSYNEQFF. Together with reference TRBV7-3 and TRBJ2-1, the CDR3 gives the full variable domain: GAGVSQTPSNKVTEKGKYVELRCDPISGHTALYWYRQSLGQGPEFLIYFQGTGAADDSGLPNDRFFAVRPEGSVSTLKIQRTERGDSAVYLCASSPSRARQAGSYNEQFFGPGTRLTVL.

V and J are TRBV6-2 or TRBV6-3 and TRBJ1-2, with 8 bases that match TRBD1. The CDR3 runs to 13 residues. The junction had 3 bases not matched to a gene; V was cut back by 6 bases and J by 3 bases. Germline CDR1 MNHEY, CDR2 SVGEGT. CDR3 coding DNA: TGTGCCAGCAGCCCGACAGGGGACTATGGCTACACCTTC. Translating gives CASSPTGDYGYTF.

This chain links TRBV7-2 with TRBJ2-3; 7 bases are a match to TRBD1. Trimming at V came to 4 bases and at J to 5 bases, leaving 6 bases not matched to a gene. CDR3 length: 14 residues. Germline V gene sequence: CDR1 SGHTA, CDR2 FQGNSA. The DNA for the CDR3 is TGTGCCAGCAGCTCGACAGGGTCGGGAGATACGCAGTATTTT. Amino acids: CASSSTGSGDTQYF.

The rearrangement joins TRBV19 to TRBJ1-5; D uncertain. Between the trimmed V and J ends, which lost 5 bases and 3 bases, there was a span of 14 bases. This CDR3 spans 15 amino acids. Germline values: CDR1 LNHDA, CDR2 SQIVND (reference sequence). The CDR3 DNA is TGTGCCAGTAGTTCGAGGTTAATTACCAATCAGCCCCAGCATTTT. Translating it yields CASSSRLITNQPQHF.

The rearrangement uses TRBV6-2 or TRBV6-3 and TRBJ2-7; no clear D. The CDR3 has 16 residues. Germline V gene sequence: CDR1 MNHEY, CDR2 SVGEGT. V was clipped by 2 bases and J by 3 bases, with 17 bases between them. CDR3 region: CASSYHASIQLYEQYF. The CDR3 DNA is TGTGCCAGCAGTTACCACGCAAGTATCCAACTCTACGAGCAGTACTTC.

The J gene is TRBJ2-5, the V gene TRBV9; 10 bases agree with TRBD2. The CDR3 has 16 amino acids. Germline V gene sequence: CDR1 SGDLS, CDR2 YYNGEE. Unmatched junction bases numbered 10, after V lost 0 bases and J lost 8 bases. This CDR3 is CASSVVERGGLSTQYF. The CDR3 DNA sequence: TGTGCCAGCAGCGTAGTGGAGCGGGGGGGCCTGAGTACCCAGTACTTC.

The chain carries TRBV28 and TRBJ1-2; 9 positions agree with TRBD1. The CDR3 covers 13 residues. Germline CDR1 MDHEN, CDR2 SYDVKM. The junction had 8 bases not matched to a gene; V was cut back by 8 bases and J by 7 bases. CDR3 residues: CASGIQGAFGYTF. As DNA, the CDR3 is TGTGCCAGCGGAATACAGGGGGCTTTTGGCTACACCTTC.

The rearrangement uses TRBV2 and TRBJ2-1; 7 bases agree with TRBD1. After removal of 3 bases from V and 5 bases from J, the junction contained 10 bases not matched to a gene. CDR1 and CDR2 from the germline V gene are SNHLY and FYNNEI. This CDR3 comprises 16 residues. CDR3 DNA: TGTGCCAGCAGTGATCGAACAGGGGCAGGAGACAATGAGCAGTTCTTC. Amino acids: CASSDRTGAGDNEQFF.

The chain carries TRBV4-1 and TRBJ2-7; D perhaps matches TRBD2 (6 bases). Trimming stripped 1 base from V and 2 bases from J, with 12 bases between. Germline V lookup: CDR1 MGHRA, CDR2 YSYEKL. CDR3 length: 15 amino acids. The CDR3 DNA reads TGCGCCAGCAGCCAAGTGGAGGGCGGCCCCTACGAGCAGTACTTC. Translation gives CASSQVEGGPYEQYF.

There are a few counts of this clone. The chain is built from TRBV3-1 (or the pseudogene TRBV3-2) and TRBJ2-5, with 12 bases aligning to TRBD2. Looked up from germline, CDR1 is LGHDT and CDR2 is YNNKEL (reference sequence). V was pared by 1 base and J by 4 bases, with 7 bases of the junction left unmatched. This CDR3 has 17 amino acids. The CDR3 spells CASSQGLAGDGGETQYF. For the CDR3, the DNA is TGTGCCAGCAGCCAAGGACTAGCGGGAGACGGTGGAGAGACCCAGTACTTC.